These 23 T cell receptor beta chains share one sample of origin, sequenced in a study of blood T cell repertoires in COVID-19. Assay: immunoSEQ multiplex PCR; the TCRdb copy retains only in-frame clones and omits some. The sample records some 42,000 clones, more than 75% being singletons. Sequenced material: peripheral blood. All receptors come from a man older than 75 with acute or convalescent COVID-19.

This chain joins TRBV6-4 and TRBJ2-3, with 13 positions matching TRBD2. CDR1 MRHNA and CDR2 SNTAGT come from the germline V gene. This CDR3 contains 15 residues. The junction had 6 bases not matched to a gene; V was cut back by 6 bases and J by 6 bases. The CDR3 region has the DNA TGTGCCAGCAGCGAGACTAGCGGGAGGTTTGATACGCAGTATTTT. As protein: CASSETSGRFDTQYF.

Here the CDR3 reads CASSYLTSRVTDTQYF. CDR3 coding DNA: TGTGCCAGCAGTTACTTGACTAGCCGGGTCACAGATACGCAGTATTTT. The rearrangement joins TRBV6-6 to TRBJ2-3; TRBD2 matches at 7 bases. Germline V gene data show CDR1 as MNHNY and CDR2 as SVGAGI (reference sequence). The J segment lost 2 bases and the V segment lost 1 base, leaving 6 bases of the junction unmatched. This CDR3 is 16 amino acids long.

A few counts support this clone. J is TRBJ1-2 and V is TRBV5-1; D is unclear. Germline CDR1 is SGHRS and CDR2 is YFSETQ. Deletions cut 0 bases from V and 0 bases from J, with 9 bases between. This CDR3 contains 15 residues. The CDR3 DNA reads TGCGCCAGCAGCTTGGCCGTCGGAGCTAACTATGGCTACACCTTC. Its translation: CASSLAVGANYGYTF.

The rearrangement uses TRBV5-1 and TRBJ2-1; TRBD1 matches 7 bases. There are 14 residues in the CDR3. The V segment lost 3 bases and the J segment 7 bases; nucleotides outside the gene matches: 7. Germline CDR1 reads SGHRS; CDR2 reads YFSETQ. The CDR3 DNA is TGCGCCAGCAGCTCGGAACAGGGGTGGAATGAGCAGTTCTTC. Translating gives CASSSEQGWNEQFF.

The J gene is TRBJ1-5, the V gene TRBV18; TRBD1 matches 9 bases. Per the germline V gene, CDR1 is KGHSH and CDR2 is LQKENI. This CDR3 contains 14 residues. Trimming at V came to 5 bases and at J to 7 bases, leaving 6 bases not matched to a gene. CDR3 nucleotides: TGTGCCAGCTCAGAACAGGGGGCCGAGCAGCCCCAGCATTTT. Protein sequence: CASSEQGAEQPQHF. The full variable domain, with the rest looked up from reference TRBV18 and TRBJ1-5, is NAGVMQNPRHLVRRRGQEARLRCSPMKGHSHVYWYRQLPEEGLKFMVYLQKENIIDESGMPKERFSAEFPKEGPSILRIQQVVRGDSAAYFCASSEQGAEQPQHFGDGTRLSIL.

In this sample, this clone turned up a few times. The chain joins TRBV9 to TRBJ1-1; a weak D match, TRBD1 (5 bases). The CDR3 has 14 residues. CDR1 SGDLS and CDR2 YYNGEE come from the germline V gene. Trimming took off 0 bases at V and 1 base at J, with 7 bases between the two ends. CDR3 coding DNA: TGTGCCAGCAGCGTAGGACAGTGGAACACTGAAGCTTTCTTT. Residues: CASSVGQWNTEAFF.

The chain is built from TRBV27 and TRBJ2-1; the D is unclear. The CDR3 is 11 residues long. With 5 bases removed from V and 8 bases from J, the gap between germline ends came to 7 bases. The germline V gene encodes CDR1 MNHEY and CDR2 SMNVEV (reference sequence). This CDR3 reads CASSEPHEQFF. The CDR3 DNA reads TGTGCCAGCAGTGAGCCCCATGAGCAGTTCTTC.

The V and J genes are TRBV24-1 and TRBJ2-1; 9 bases are shared with TRBD1. The junction had 6 bases not matched to a gene; V was cut back by 4 bases and J by 0 bases. Germline values: CDR1 KGHDR, CDR2 SFDVKD. CDR3 length: 17 residues. This CDR3 reads CATSEQGATLSYNEQFF. In nucleotides, the CDR3 is TGTGCCACCAGTGAACAGGGGGCCACCCTCTCCTACAATGAGCAGTTCTTC.

This sequence joins TRBV4-1 and TRBJ2-5, with 12 bases matching TRBD2. This CDR3 contains 16 residues. V lost 4 bases to trimming and J lost 2 bases; unmatched junction nucleotides: 5. Germline CDR1 is MGHRA and CDR2 is YSYEKL. The CDR3 coding sequence is TGCGCCAGCAGCCTTAGACTAGCGGGGGTTCAAGAGACCCAGTACTTC. It translates to CASSLRLAGVQETQYF.

The rearrangement joins TRBV11-2 to TRBJ2-5; 7 bases map to TRBD1. Germline CDR1 and CDR2: SGHAT and FQNNGV. The CDR3 loop spans 14 amino acids. After removal of 1 base from V and 5 bases from J, the junction contained 4 bases not matched to a gene. In DNA, the CDR3 is TGTGCCAGCAGCTTAGGAGGGGGCAGGGAGACCCAGTACTTC. Translating it yields CASSLGGGRETQYF.

The chain links TRBV11-2 to TRBJ2-2; a weak D match, TRBD1 (5 bases). With 1 base removed from V and 3 bases from J, the gap between germline ends came to 6 bases. This CDR3 has 14 residues. CDR1 and CDR2 from the germline V gene are SGHAT and FQNNGV. This chain's CDR3 is CASSLVRDTGELFF. CDR3 DNA: TGTGCCAGCAGCTTAGTCAGGGACACCGGGGAGCTGTTTTTT.

The chain uses TRBV10-1 and TRBJ1-1; D is perhaps TRBD1 (5 bases). Germline CDR1 is WNHNN and CDR2 is SYGVQD (reference sequence). There are 14 residues in the CDR3. V lost 5 bases and J 0 bases, leaving 10 bases between the germline ends. This CDR3 is CASSHNRMNTEAFF. Written as DNA, the CDR3 is TGCGCCAGCAGTCATAACAGGATGAACACTGAAGCTTTCTTT.

This chain connects TRBV28 to TRBJ2-7, with 9 nucleotides matching TRBD1. Germline CDR1 is MDHEN and CDR2 is SYDVKM. V dropped 3 bases and J dropped 2; count of bases not matched to a gene: 2. The CDR3 has 14 residues. Written as DNA, the CDR3 is TGTGCCAGCAGTTTCGGGGACAGGGCCTACGAGCAGTACTTC. It translates to CASSFGDRAYEQYF.

The rearrangement uses TRBV4-1 and TRBJ1-4, with a weak D call TRBD1 (6 bases). V lost 1 base and J lost 0, with 9 bases in between. Germline CDR1 and CDR2: MGHRA and YSYEKL. The CDR3 loop spans 16 amino acids. The CDR3 DNA reads TGCGCCAGCAGCCAAGGCAGGGGTTCAACTAATGAAAAACTGTTTTTT. Its translation is CASSQGRGSTNEKLFF.

This clone has just one count. The chain carries TRBV4-2 and TRBJ2-5, with 8 bases aligning to TRBD2. V shed 5 bases and J 2 bases; nucleotides not matched to a gene: 7. Per germline, CDR1 LGHNA and CDR2 YNFKEQ. There are 15 residues in the CDR3. The CDR3 DNA reads TGTGCCAGCAGCACCCGGACTAGCCAGCAAGAGACCCAGTACTTC. This codes for CASSTRTSQQETQYF.

The chain combines TRBV25-1 with TRBJ1-1; D gene ambiguous. V was trimmed by 6 bases and J by 0 bases, leaving 8 bases between them. Germline CDR1 is MGHDK and CDR2 is SYGVNS. CDR3 length: 13 amino acids. CDR3 in DNA: TGTGCCAGCAGGGAGGGAATGAACACTGAAGCTTTCTTT. Translation: CASREGMNTEAFF.

V gene TRBV7-3 combines with J gene TRBJ2-2; D remains ambiguous. Germline CDR1 SGHTA, CDR2 FQGTGA. The CDR3 runs 14 residues. V was clipped by 6 bases and J by 5 bases, with 13 bases between them. The CDR3 nucleotides read TGTGCCAGCAGATCAGACTTACTTACCGGGGAGCTGTTTTTT. Protein product: CASRSDLLTGELFF.

The gene calls are TRBV29-1 and TRBJ2-4, with D maybe TRBD1 (6 bases). From germline, CDR1 is SQVTM and CDR2 ANQGSEA. The CDR3 contains 13 residues. Trimming took off 7 bases at V and 6 bases at J, with 16 bases between the two ends. In nucleotides, the CDR3 is TGCAGCGCCTACGGACAGTTCCTAAACATTCAGTACTTC. Protein sequence: CSAYGQFLNIQYF.

This chain links TRBV28 with TRBJ2-1, with 9 bases identical to TRBD2. This CDR3 comprises 16 residues. Trimming took 10 bases from V and 7 from J; bases not matched to a gene: 17. From germline, CDR1 is MDHEN and CDR2 SYDVKM. The CDR3 loop is CATLEQPGLAENEQFF. The CDR3 DNA is TGTGCCACTCTGGAGCAACCGGGACTAGCTGAGAATGAGCAGTTCTTC. Variable domain in full (rest from reference TRBV28 and TRBJ2-1): DVKVTQSSRYLVKRTGEKVFLECVQDMDHENMFWYRQDPGLGLRLIYFSYDVKMKEKGDIPEGYSVSREKKERFSLILESASTNQTSMYLCATLEQPGLAENEQFFGPGTRLTVL.

V gene TRBV12-5 combines with J gene TRBJ1-3; D unresolved. The germline V and J ends were trimmed by 11 bases and 0 bases, with 20 bases remaining between them. CDR3 length: 16 amino acids. The germline CDR1 and CDR2 sequences are LGHNT and FRNRAP. For the CDR3, the DNA is TGTGCTGCAATTACGGAGGCACCGTTCTCTGGAAACACCATATATTTT. It translates to CAAITEAPFSGNTIYF.

There are a few counts of this clone. The chain has TRBV7-9 and TRBJ1-1; D uncertain. CDR1 SEHNR and CDR2 FQNEAQ come from the germline V gene (reference sequence). This CDR3 is 16 amino acids long. Trimming cost V 0 bases and J 2 bases, with 13 bases left between them. CDR3 bases: TGTGCCAGCAGCTTAGCGGACGGGGTTACTAACACTGAAGCTTTCTTT. It encodes CASSLADGVTNTEAFF.

The chain has TRBV2 and TRBJ2-2; TRBD1 is a possible D gene (6 bases). The CDR3 loop spans 16 amino acids. From germline, CDR1 is SNHLY and CDR2 FYNNEI. Trimming took off 5 bases at V and 7 bases at J, with 20 bases between the two ends. The CDR3 nucleotides are TGTGCCAGCAGTTCACAGGGCACCCTGCTCGTCGGGGAGCTGTTTTTT. Its protein product is CASSSQGTLLVGELFF.

The genes are TRBV5-1 and TRBJ1-5, with TRBD1 as a possible D gene (5 bases). Germline CDR1 reads SGHRS; CDR2 reads YFSETQ. The CDR3 has 15 amino acids. V lost 5 bases, J lost 5 bases, and 17 bases lay in between. The CDR3 coding sequence is TGCGCCAGCAGTTTCGGGGCGCCGGGGGATCAGCCCCAGCATTTT. It translates to CASSFGAPGDQPQHF. Drawing the rest from reference TRBV5-1 and TRBJ1-5, the complete variable domain is KAGVTQTPRYLIKTRGQQVTLSCSPISGHRSVSWYQQTPGQGLQFLFEYFSETQRNKGNFPGRFSGRQFSNSRSEMNVSTLELGDSALYLCASSFGAPGDQPQHFGDGTRLSIL.